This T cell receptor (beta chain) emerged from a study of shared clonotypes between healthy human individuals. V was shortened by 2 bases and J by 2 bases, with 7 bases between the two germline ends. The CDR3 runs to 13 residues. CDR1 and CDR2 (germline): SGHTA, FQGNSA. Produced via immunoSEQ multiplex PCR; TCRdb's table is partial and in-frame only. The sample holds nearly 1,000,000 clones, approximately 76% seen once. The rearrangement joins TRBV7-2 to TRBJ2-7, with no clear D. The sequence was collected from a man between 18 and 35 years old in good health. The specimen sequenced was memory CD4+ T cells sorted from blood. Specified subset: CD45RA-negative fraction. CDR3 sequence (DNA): TGTGCCAGCAGCTTAAGGGATACCTACGAGCAGTACTTC. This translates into CASSLRDTYEQYF.